Listed below are T cell receptor beta chains from one sample, sequenced in a study of blood T cell repertoires in COVID-19. Only in-frame clones appear in the TCRdb table, and some are missing; sequencing was by immunoSEQ multiplex PCR. The sample lists some 190,000 clones, about 76% occurring once. The sequencing sample was made of peripheral blood. All receptors derive from a woman aged 45-60 years with active or convalescent COVID-19. Each CDR3 is given with its conserved first and last residue. D genes are given only for firm matches.

TRBJ2-1 | TRBV19 | NA | CASSMGQARNNEQFF
TRBJ2-1 | TRBV19 | TRBD1 | CASSSDRGLNEQFF
TRBJ1-2 | TRBV9 | NA | CASSASNRAGYTF
TRBJ1-6 | TRBV9 | TRBD1 | CASSVGQGTDNNSPLHF
TRBJ2-7 | TRBV11-2 | TRBD1 | CASSLMTGDYEQYF
TRBJ2-1 | TRBV13 | NA | CASSPLGLRLYNEQFF
TRBJ1-1 | TRBV6-7 | NA | CASTYRQVGSTEAFF
TRBJ1-3 | TRBV11-2 | NA | CASSLESLGNTIYF
TRBJ2-2 | TRBV7-2 | NA | CASSRYRENTGELFF
TRBJ1-2 | TRBV30 | TRBD1 | CAWKLGQGLYGYTF
TRBJ2-7 | TRBV18 | TRBD2 | CASSPPGLAGGFNEQYF
TRBJ1-4 | TRBV5-1 | TRBD1 | CASSSGTATWEKLFF
TRBJ2-7 | TRBV7-8 | TRBD1 | CASSLAVTGSEQYF
TRBJ1-2 | TRBV19 | NA | CASSIEAGASDGYTF
TRBJ2-7 | TRBV6-2/TRBV6-3 | NA | CASSYPKQGEQYF
TRBJ2-3 | TRBV20-1 | TRBD2 | CSASAAGRGTDTQYF
TRBJ2-2 | TRBV11-3 | TRBD2 | CASSLGAGSNTGELFF
TRBJ1-3 | TRBV18 | NA | CASSPSSGNTIYF
TRBJ2-3 | TRBV5-1 | NA | CASSLDRLRESQYF
TRBJ2-7 | TRBV6-5 | TRBD1 | CASSLRDRVYEQYF
TRBJ2-5 | TRBV28 | TRBD2 | CASRGGGIRETQYF
TRBJ1-2 | TRBV7-2 | TRBD1 | CASSSEDRDHGYTF
TRBJ1-1 | TRBV18 | TRBD1 | CASSRSGQEGPEAFF
TRBJ1-6 | TRBV30 | TRBD1 | CAWSEGTGGFPLHF
TRBJ1-4 | TRBV19 | NA | CASSIVSTGEKLFF
TRBJ2-7 | TRBV6-2/TRBV6-3 | NA | CASSLRSYEQYF